The present TCR beta chain was sequenced within a study of cytomegalovirus exposure and HLA in healthy donors. Study details: Of around 400 genotyped donors, about 81% grouped in the Caucasian-associated ancestry cluster.

Comment on this clone: Antigen specificity is unknown.

PCR amplification relied on 60 Vbeta primers (plus 13 Jbeta primers). This table comes from immunoSEQ multiplex PCR, and its TCRdb copy is limited to in-frame clones, with some not included. The sample consists of approximately 140,000 clones, under 85% of them appearing once. The CDR3 runs to 15 residues. Germline V gene data show CDR1 as SEHNR and CDR2 as FQNEAQ (reference sequence). V dropped 2 bases and J dropped 2; count of bases not matched to a gene: 1. Study results and limitations: Altogether, about 160 TCR beta chains were recorded as cytomegalovirus-associated. Some segments of the V type, notably TRBV6-2 and TRBV6-3, were excluded as indistinguishable. With later analysis, a missense DCLRE1C variant became linked to TCR beta V- and J-gene trimming.

The TCR comes from a boy aged 5-17 years in good health and CMV-seronegative. The sequenced material came from PBMCs. The rearrangement joins TRBV7-9 to TRBJ1-3; 9 positions match TRBD1. In DNA, the CDR3 is TGTGCCAGCAGCTTATGGGACAGGGCTGGAAACACCATATATTTT. It yields the protein CASSLWDRAGNTIYF.